The next 28 T cell receptor beta chains were all read from a single sample in a study of blood T cell repertoires in COVID-19. The protocol was immunoSEQ multiplex PCR, while the TCRdb copy is restricted to in-frame clones and leaves out a portion. The sample lists about 310,000 clones, approximately 90% seen once, with approximately 9% in the top ten. Specimen: PBMCs or T cells enriched from blood (not recorded which). The receptors here all came from a woman under 30 who had recovered from COVID-19.

The genes are TRBV9 and TRBJ1-2, with 9 bases fitting TRBD1. Germline CDR1 is SGDLS and CDR2 is YYNGEE. J gave up 8 bases and V 5 bases, and 7 bases lay outside the gene matches. This CDR3 comprises 13 residues. CDR3 sequence reads: CASRTGTGRGYTF. CDR3 DNA: TGTGCCAGCAGAACCGGGACAGGGAGGGGCTACACCTTC.

CDR3 bases: TGTGCCAGCAACCGGGACAGGGGGAATGAGCAGTTCTTC. It yields the protein CASNRDRGNEQFF. The gene calls are TRBV12-3 or TRBV12-4 and TRBJ2-1, with 11 bases that match TRBD1. This CDR3 has 13 amino acids. Trimming cost V 7 bases and J 7 bases; bases outside gene matches: 3.

The chain links TRBV28 to TRBJ2-7; TRBD2 agrees at 10 bases. The CDR3 spans 15 residues. CDR1 and CDR2 from the germline V gene are MDHEN and SYDVKM. After removal of 4 bases from V and 3 bases from J, the junction contained 6 bases not matched to a gene. The CDR3 here is CASSSRSSGGYEQYF. The CDR3 nucleotides read TGTGCCAGCAGTTCTCGGTCTAGCGGGGGCTACGAGCAGTACTTC.

This clone showed up just once. The chain recombines TRBV2 with TRBJ1-1; no reliable D call. This CDR3 spans 12 amino acids. Trimming left V 6 bases short and J 3 bases short, with 8 bases between. Germline assignment: CDR1 SNHLY and CDR2 FYNNEI. The CDR3 protein is CASRVGYTEAFF. In DNA form, the CDR3 reads TGTGCCAGCAGAGTCGGTTACACTGAAGCTTTCTTT.

The chain uses TRBV28 and TRBJ2-3; 9 bases are a match to TRBD2. Germline V gene lookup returns CDR1 MDHEN and CDR2 SYDVKM. This CDR3 is built from 17 residues. Trimming at V came to 4 bases and at J to 6 bases, leaving 14 bases not matched to a gene. The DNA of the CDR3 is TGTGCCAGCAGTTCCCCTGGGCTAGCGGGATCCCTGGATACGCAGTATTTT. Translated: CASSSPGLAGSLDTQYF.

The chain carries TRBV7-2 and TRBJ1-1, with D hard to call. The V and J ends lost 4 bases and 4 bases respectively, with 7 bases between them. Germline CDR1 and CDR2: SGHTA and FQGNSA. The CDR3 is 12 amino acids. The CDR3 region is CASSSYGTEAFF. The CDR3 DNA reads TGTGCCAGCAGCTCCTATGGCACTGAAGCTTTCTTT.

The chain couples TRBV6-5 to TRBJ2-1, with 9 bases that match TRBD2. With 4 bases clipped from V and 7 bases from J, the junction kept 11 bases outside the gene matches. Germline loops: CDR1 MNHEY, CDR2 SVGAGI. The CDR3 length is 16 residues. CDR3: CASSSARLAGRNEQFF. The DNA for the CDR3 is TGTGCCAGCAGTTCGGCCCGGCTAGCGGGAAGGAATGAGCAGTTCTTC.

This clone was picked up one time. The chain combines TRBV6-5 with TRBJ2-2; 9 nucleotides match TRBD2. This CDR3 region has 15 residues. Germline V gene sequence: CDR1 MNHEY, CDR2 SVGAGI. Trimming took 8 bases from V and 8 from J; bases not matched to a gene: 12. The DNA of the CDR3 is TGTGCCAGCCAAGGGGCTAGCGGGGCAGGGGGGGAGCTGTTTTTT. This codes for CASQGASGAGGELFF.

The V and J genes are TRBV9 and TRBJ2-3; TRBD2 aligns across 8 bases. Germline lookup yields CDR1 SGDLS and CDR2 YYNGEE. CDR3 length equals 16 residues. With 3 bases clipped from V and 0 bases from J, the junction kept 6 bases outside the gene matches. The CDR3 nucleotides are TGTGCCAGCAGCGCACGGGAGCGGGGGAGCACAGATACGCAGTATTTT. Protein product: CASSARERGSTDTQYF.

This chain joins TRBV11-3 and TRBJ2-2, with TRBD1 identical over 7 bases. V dropped 4 bases and J dropped 1; count of bases not matched to a gene: 6. Germline values: CDR1 SGHNT, CDR2 YENEEA. The CDR3 covers 16 residues. The CDR3 loop is CASSSTGAWNTGELFF. The CDR3 DNA follows: TGTGCCAGCAGCTCCACAGGGGCCTGGAACACCGGGGAGCTGTTTTTT.

V usage is TRBV19 and J usage is TRBJ1-4; TRBD1 matches 9 bases. There are 13 residues in the CDR3. The trim removed 8 bases at V and 7 bases at J, leaving 5 bases unmatched. Germline lookup yields CDR1 LNHDA and CDR2 SQIVND (reference sequence). The CDR3 nucleotides read TGTGCCAGTCGACCGGACAGGGGTGAAAAACTGTTTTTT. Protein product: CASRPDRGEKLFF.

V is TRBV5-1 and J is TRBJ2-1; no firm D call. The germline V and J ends were trimmed by 0 bases and 8 bases, with 3 bases remaining between them. The CDR3 is 11 residues long. The V gene's germline CDR1 is SGHRS and CDR2 YFSETQ. CDR3 region: CASSLVDEQFF. CDR3 sequence (DNA): TGCGCCAGCAGCTTGGTCGATGAGCAGTTCTTC.

CDR3 amino acids: CASSQGLAGVNEQFF. The CDR3 DNA reads as TGTGCCAGCAGTCAGGGGCTAGCGGGAGTAAATGAGCAGTTCTTC. J is TRBJ2-1 and V is TRBV6-2 or TRBV6-3, with 10 bases matching TRBD2. V dropped 5 bases and J dropped 7; count of bases not matched to a gene: 8. Looked up from germline, CDR1 is MNHEY and CDR2 is SVGEGT. The CDR3 is 15 amino acids.

CDR3 bases: TGTGCCAGCAACTTTAACTATGGCTACACCTTC. As protein: CASNFNYGYTF. The genes are TRBV28 and TRBJ1-2; no definite D call. In germline, CDR1 is MDHEN, CDR2 SYDVKM. The germline V and J ends were trimmed by 7 bases and 1 base, with 4 bases remaining between them. CDR3 length: 11 residues.

The chain employs TRBV19 and TRBJ2-7, with D perhaps TRBD2 (5 bases). This CDR3 region has 12 residues. Trimming took off 7 bases at V and 6 bases at J, with 13 bases between the two ends. The germline CDR1 and CDR2 sequences are LNHDA and SQIVND (reference sequence). The CDR3 DNA reads TGTGCCAGTACCCCGGCTAGCCCCGAGCAGTACTTC. The encoded protein is CASTPASPEQYF.

This rearrangement joins TRBV7-2 to TRBJ2-3; weak D call: TRBD1 (6 bases). The germline V and J ends were trimmed by 3 bases and 2 bases, with 18 bases remaining between them. The CDR3 runs 17 residues. Germline V gene lookup returns CDR1 SGHTA and CDR2 FQGNSA. The DNA for the CDR3 is TGTGCCAGCAGCTTCCCGATGACAGGTTTATACACAGATACGCAGTATTTT. Its translation: CASSFPMTGLYTDTQYF. The full variable domain, in which reference TRBV7-2 and TRBJ2-3 provide the parts outside the CDR3, is GAGVSQSPSNKVTEKGKDVELRCDPISGHTALYWYRQSLGQGLEFLIYFQGNSAPDKSGLPSDRFSAERTGGSVSTLTIQRTQQEDSAVYLCASSFPMTGLYTDTQYFGPGTRLTVL.

The table lists this clone with a count of one. The V call is TRBV11-2, the J call TRBJ1-3, with D perhaps matching TRBD1 (5 bases). Trimming left V 4 bases short and J 16 bases short, with 17 bases between. Germline V lookup: CDR1 SGHAT, CDR2 FQNNGV. CDR3 length: 12 residues. The CDR3 protein is CASSSDLGLCYF. In nucleotides, the CDR3 is TGTGCCAGCAGCTCCGACCTGGGGCTATGTTATTTT.

This sequence joins TRBV18 and TRBJ2-7, with 7 nucleotides matching TRBD1. Per germline, CDR1 KGHSH and CDR2 LQKENI. The CDR3 has 14 residues. V trimming: 3 bases; J trimming: 3 bases; junction bases outside the gene matches: 5. CDR3 sequence reads: CASSPGTAYYEQYF. The CDR3 bases are TGTGCCAGCTCACCCGGGACAGCCTACTACGAGCAGTACTTC.

V usage is TRBV7-8 and J usage is TRBJ1-2; 10 nucleotides agree with TRBD1. The CDR3 has 15 amino acids. V shed 5 bases and J 1 base; nucleotides not matched to a gene: 4. Germline CDR1 SGHVS, CDR2 FQNEAQ. In DNA, the CDR3 is TGTGCCAGCAGCCGGGACAGGGGTCGTAACTATGGCTACACCTTC. Translated, it gives CASSRDRGRNYGYTF.

V and J are TRBV7-3 and TRBJ2-2; D gene unclear. Trimming took off 5 bases at V and 7 bases at J, with 11 bases between the two ends. The germline V gene encodes CDR1 SGHTA and CDR2 FQGTGA. CDR3 length equals 13 residues. This CDR3 is CASSDLPFGELFF. The CDR3 bases are TGTGCCAGCAGCGACTTGCCATTCGGGGAGCTGTTTTTT.

This clone was seen a handful of times. The CDR3 nucleotides read TGTGCCTGGAGTGTGTTGACAAATAATTCACCCCTCCACTTT. Amino acid sequence: CAWSVLTNNSPLHF. The rearrangement uses TRBV30 and TRBJ1-6; no clear D. Germline CDR1 and CDR2: GTSNPN and SVGIG (reference sequence). CDR3 length: 14 amino acids. V was pared by 0 bases and J by 5 bases, with 8 bases between. The full variable domain, in which reference TRBV30 and TRBJ1-6 provide the parts outside the CDR3, is SQTIHQWPATLVQPVGSPLSLECTVEGTSNPNLYWYRQAAGRGLQLLFYSVGIGQISSEVPQNLSASRPQDRQFILSSKKLLLSDSGFYLCAWSVLTNNSPLHFGNGTRLTVT.

This clone was recorded only once. The rearrangement uses TRBV9 and TRBJ2-1, with 7 bases fitting TRBD2. The V segment lost 4 bases and the J segment 0 bases; nucleotides outside the gene matches: 7. The germline V gene encodes CDR1 SGDLS and CDR2 YYNGEE. The length of the CDR3 is 16 residues. In DNA, the CDR3 is TGTGCCAGCAGCTATGGGGGAGGGCGCTCCTACAATGAGCAGTTCTTC. This gives the protein CASSYGGGRSYNEQFF.

This rearrangement joins TRBV27 to TRBJ2-1; a weak D match, TRBD1 (6 bases). V was clipped by 10 bases and J by 8 bases, with 18 bases between them. The germline V gene encodes CDR1 MNHEY and CDR2 SMNVEV (reference sequence). The CDR3 loop spans 13 amino acids. The DNA for the CDR3 is TGTGCCACTACTCAGGGGCTAGCCCATGAGCAGTTCTTC. Translated, it gives CATTQGLAHEQFF.

The V call is TRBV7-3, the J call TRBJ1-1, with D maybe TRBD1 (5 bases). Germline-derived CDR1 and CDR2 are SGHTA and FQGTGA. The CDR3 extends over 15 amino acids. V was pared by 2 bases and J by 2 bases, with 12 bases between. The CDR3 loop is CASSLVTVGNTEAFF. The CDR3 DNA reads TGTGCCAGCAGCTTAGTGACAGTAGGAAACACTGAAGCTTTCTTT.

The rearrangement uses TRBV9 and TRBJ2-1, with 9 bases that match TRBD2. Germline V lookup: CDR1 SGDLS, CDR2 YYNGEE. CDR3 length equals 15 residues. The J segment lost 4 bases and the V segment lost 3 bases, leaving 5 bases of the junction unmatched. The CDR3 nucleotides read TGTGCCAGCAGCGAGTCTAGCGGGGAGTACAATGAGCAGTTCTTC. It codes for CASSESSGEYNEQFF.

The chain recombines TRBV2 with TRBJ2-5, with a possible D match to TRBD1 (6 bases). With 4 bases removed from V and 3 bases from J, the gap between germline ends came to 21 bases. CDR1 and CDR2 from the germline V gene are SNHLY and FYNNEI. The CDR3 loop spans 17 amino acids. This chain's CDR3 is CASSGPSNRGQKETQYF. CDR3 DNA sequence: TGTGCCAGCAGTGGTCCCTCCAATCGCGGACAGAAAGAGACCCAGTACTTC. Full variable domain (remainder filled in from reference TRBV2 and TRBJ2-5): EPEVTQTPSHQVTQMGQEVILRCVPISNHLYFYWYRQILGQKVEFLVSFYNNEISEKSEIFDDQFSVERPDGSNFTLKIRSTKLEDSAMYFCASSGPSNRGQKETQYFGPGTRLLVL.

This clone was seen just once. The chain links TRBV7-7 to TRBJ2-1; 7 bases agree with TRBD2. V dropped 4 bases and J dropped 6; count of bases not matched to a gene: 12. Germline V gene lookup returns CDR1 SSHAT and CDR2 FNYEAQ (reference sequence). The CDR3 runs 16 residues. DNA of the CDR3: TGTGCCAGCAGCTCGGGTCCACTAGCGATAACCAATGAGCAGTTCTTC. As protein: CASSSGPLAITNEQFF.

The chain recombines TRBV7-8 with TRBJ2-7; the D is unclear. CDR3 length equals 14 residues. The V and J ends lost 5 bases and 5 bases respectively, with 16 bases between them. Germline values: CDR1 SGHVS, CDR2 FQNEAQ. The CDR3 loop is CASSPRGKAHEQYF. As DNA, the CDR3 is TGTGCCAGCAGCCCCCGAGGAAAGGCACACGAGCAGTACTTC.